A single sample is the source of the 22 T cell receptor beta chains below, sequenced in a study of control samples from healthy donors and cancer patients. TCRdb's table, derived via immunoSEQ multiplex PCR, lists solely in-frame clones and lacks some. The table lists 150,000 to 200,000 clones, about 92% of them singletons. The sample was blood. All receptors derive from a man aged 30-40 years in good health.

The chain is built from TRBV30 and TRBJ1-3; D possibly corresponds to TRBD1 (5 bases). Looked up from germline, CDR1 is GTSNPN and CDR2 is SVGIG (reference sequence). Trimming stripped 6 bases from V and 4 bases from J, with 19 bases between. The CDR3 has 15 residues. Here the CDR3 DNA reads TGTGCCTGCACCTCCCCCGGGGGTGGGGGAAACACCATATATTTT. This translates into CACTSPGGGGNTIYF.

In regard to this clone: In the same sample, other DNA sequences code for this CDR3. The rearrangement joins TRBV7-9 to TRBJ1-3; D not resolved. The length of the CDR3 is 14 residues. V dropped 0 bases and J dropped 2 bases, with 5 bases sitting between them. Germline V gene lookup returns CDR1 SEHNR and CDR2 FQNEAQ (reference sequence). CDR3 protein: CASSLAGPGNTIYF. Here the CDR3 DNA reads TGTGCCAGCAGCTTAGCCGGGCCTGGAAACACCATATATTTT.

The rearrangement uses TRBV15 and TRBJ1-5; D is possibly TRBD1 (5 bases). Germline assignment: CDR1 LNHNV and CDR2 YYDKDF (reference sequence). V was clipped by 1 base and J by 3 bases, with 13 bases between them. The CDR3 has 16 residues. CDR3 protein: CATSRALGLNNQPQHF. Here the CDR3 DNA reads TGTGCCACCAGCAGAGCGTTGGGGCTAAACAATCAGCCCCAGCATTTT.

This chain connects TRBV7-2 to TRBJ2-2; 7 bases align to TRBD1. The CDR3 runs 16 residues. Losses at the gene ends were 5 bases for V and 5 bases for J; bases not matched to a gene: 11. Germline CDR1 and CDR2: SGHTA and FQGNSA. The CDR3 sequence: CASSPHRQGTTGELFF. In nucleotides, the CDR3 is TGTGCCAGCAGCCCTCACCGACAGGGCACTACCGGGGAGCTGTTTTTT.

The chain combines TRBV11-2 with TRBJ1-1; perhaps TRBD1 as D (5 bases). The CDR3 runs to 12 residues. Germline V lookup: CDR1 SGHAT, CDR2 FQNNGV. The V end lost 5 bases, the J end lost 4 bases, and 8 bases lay between the germline ends. The CDR3: CASSRDGTEAFF. CDR3 nucleotide sequence: TGTGCCAGCAGCAGGGACGGCACTGAAGCTTTCTTT.

This sequence joins TRBV12-3 or TRBV12-4 and TRBJ2-7; D possibly corresponds to TRBD1 (5 bases). Trimming took 4 bases from V and 2 from J, leaving 9 bases between them. The CDR3 sequence is 13 residues long. DNA of the CDR3: TGTGCCAGCAGTTCAGGGTCCGCCTACGAGCAGTACTTC. This encodes CASSSGSAYEQYF.

The J gene is TRBJ1-1, the V gene TRBV2; 7 bases are shared with TRBD1. There are 13 residues in the CDR3. Germline V gene lookup returns CDR1 SNHLY and CDR2 FYNNEI. Trimming at V came to 6 bases and at J to 5 bases, leaving 6 bases not matched to a gene. The CDR3 is CASRRRQGTEAFF. The DNA of the CDR3 is TGTGCCAGCAGGCGGAGACAGGGTACTGAAGCTTTCTTT.

This chain joins TRBV27 and TRBJ2-1; TRBD2 matches at 10 bases. Trimming took 6 bases from V and 7 from J; bases not matched to a gene: 18. Germline values: CDR1 MNHEY, CDR2 SMNVEV (reference sequence). The CDR3 is 18 residues long. CDR3 loop: CASSPEGMSAGGQNEQFF. CDR3 nucleotides: TGTGCCAGCAGCCCCGAGGGTATGTCAGCGGGAGGGCAAAATGAGCAGTTCTTC.

The rearrangement uses TRBV27 and TRBJ2-7; maybe TRBD1 (5 bases). The CDR3 sequence is 13 residues long. Germline CDR1 MNHEY, CDR2 SMNVEV (reference sequence). Trimming took off 3 bases at V and 2 bases at J, with 8 bases between the two ends. DNA of the CDR3: TGTGCCAGCAGTTTGTCGACAGCCTACGAGCAGTACTTC. Its protein product is CASSLSTAYEQYF.

This sequence joins TRBV19 and TRBJ1-5, with 8 bases identical to TRBD1. The germline V gene has CDR1 LNHDA and CDR2 SQIVND (reference sequence). This CDR3 is built from 15 residues. Trimming removed 3 bases from V and 6 bases from J; junction bases left unmatched: 7. The CDR3: CASSMNQGAGQPQHF. The CDR3 coding sequence is TGTGCCAGTAGTATGAATCAGGGGGCCGGTCAGCCCCAGCATTTT.

Details on this clone: At the DNA level, this CDR3 is encoded by other sequences in the same sample as well. This rearrangement joins TRBV6-5 to TRBJ2-7; the D is unclear. The ends were cut back, 2 bases at V and 2 bases at J, with 7 bases in the middle. CDR3 length: 13 residues. From germline, CDR1 is MNHEY and CDR2 SVGAGI. CDR3 in DNA: TGTGCCAGCAGTTACAGCCGGACCTACGAGCAGTACTTC. The encoded protein is CASSYSRTYEQYF.

V usage is TRBV5-1 and J usage is TRBJ1-3, with 7 bases fitting TRBD1. Germline V CDR1 and CDR2: SGHRS, YFSETQ. The CDR3 sequence is 14 residues long. V shed 4 bases and J 0 bases; nucleotides not matched to a gene: 1. The CDR3 loop is CASSQGGSGNTIYF. The CDR3 coding sequence is TGCGCCAGCAGCCAGGGGGGCTCTGGAAACACCATATATTTT. Full variable domain (remainder filled in from reference TRBV5-1 and TRBJ1-3): KAGVTQTPRYLIKTRGQQVTLSCSPISGHRSVSWYQQTPGQGLQFLFEYFSETQRNKGNFPGRFSGRQFSNSRSEMNVSTLELGDSALYLCASSQGGSGNTIYFGEGSWLTVV.

The V and J genes are TRBV21-1 and TRBJ2-5; the table gives TRBD2 as D, unverified against the DNA. TRBV21-1 constitutes a pseudogene. The CDR3 loop spans 12 amino acids. The DNA of the CDR3 is TGTGCCAGCAGGGAGATTAAAGAGACCCAGTACTTC. Its translation is CASREIKETQYF.

The rearrangement joins TRBV2 to TRBJ2-1; the match to TRBD1 covers 9 bases. The V segment lost 3 bases and the J segment 6 bases; nucleotides outside the gene matches: 0. Germline V lookup: CDR1 SNHLY, CDR2 FYNNEI. The CDR3 has 13 amino acids. The CDR3 here is CASSETGGNEQFF. The CDR3, as DNA: TGTGCCAGCAGTGAGACAGGGGGCAATGAGCAGTTCTTC.

This chain connects TRBV6-5 to TRBJ1-2; unclear D gene. Germline V CDR1 and CDR2: MNHEY, SVGAGI. V was shortened by 0 bases and J by 3 bases, with 14 bases between the two germline ends. CDR3 size: 16 residues. CDR3 nucleotide sequence: TGTGCCAGCAGTTACTCGACCTACTACCCACACTATGGCTACACCTTC. Its protein is CASSYSTYYPHYGYTF.

The CDR3 nucleotides read TGTGCCTGGAAAACAGGAGAAGCTATGAACACTGAAGCTTTCTTT. It encodes CAWKTGEAMNTEAFF. J is TRBJ1-1 and V is TRBV30; a weak D match, TRBD1 (5 bases). The CDR3 runs to 15 residues. The germline V and J ends were trimmed by 4 bases and 0 bases, with 15 bases remaining between them. The germline V gene has CDR1 GTSNPN and CDR2 SVGIG (reference sequence).

This rearrangement joins TRBV19 to TRBJ1-2; the D gene is possibly TRBD1 (5 bases). Per the germline V gene, CDR1 is LNHDA and CDR2 is SQIVND (reference sequence). CDR3 length: 14 amino acids. The ends were cut back, 5 bases at V and 3 bases at J, with 13 bases in the middle. The CDR3 region has the DNA TGTGCCAGTAGTGCCCGATTGGGGGACTATGGCTACACCTTC. Translated: CASSARLGDYGYTF.

This clone has only one observation. The chain is built from TRBV7-8 and TRBJ1-4; tentative D call: TRBD1 (5 bases). Germline CDR1 SGHVS, CDR2 FQNEAQ. The CDR3 sequence is 14 residues long. Trimming took off 0 bases at V and 7 bases at J, with 9 bases between the two ends. The DNA of the CDR3 is TGTGCCAGCAGCTTAGCGGGACGGCGTGAAAAACTGTTTTTT. Its translation is CASSLAGRREKLFF.

The chain joins TRBV18 to TRBJ1-1; 7 bases line up with TRBD1. V gave up 4 bases and J gave up 1 base; unmatched junction bases: 0. Germline CDR1 is KGHSH and CDR2 is LQKENI. The CDR3 covers 13 residues. The CDR3 spells CASSRDRNTEAFF. CDR3 sequence (DNA): TGTGCCAGCTCACGGGACAGGAACACTGAAGCTTTCTTT.

This clone was seen just once. This sequence joins TRBV7-9 and TRBJ2-2, with 8 bases lining up with TRBD1. In germline, CDR1 is SEHNR, CDR2 FQNEAQ (reference sequence). The CDR3 covers 16 residues. V trimming: 3 bases; J trimming: 0 bases; junction bases outside the gene matches: 3. CDR3: CASSLGDRTNTGELFF. In nucleotides, the CDR3 is TGTGCCAGCAGCTTGGGGGACAGGACGAACACCGGGGAGCTGTTTTTT.

This chain joins TRBV18 and TRBJ1-5, with D perhaps TRBD1 (5 bases). V shed 4 bases and J shed 2 bases, with 12 bases lying between them. The CDR3 has 15 amino acids. CDR1 is KGHSH and CDR2 is LQKENI in the germline V gene. The chain's CDR3 is CASSLGEGRNQPQHF. The CDR3, as DNA: TGTGCCAGCTCACTTGGGGAGGGGCGCAATCAGCCCCAGCATTTT.

The genes are TRBV6-5 and TRBJ1-2; a possible D gene is TRBD1 (6 bases). V lost 9 bases and J lost 6, with 14 bases in between. CDR3 length: 12 residues. The germline V gene encodes CDR1 MNHEY and CDR2 SVGAGI. The CDR3 sequence is CARPGGADGYTF. CDR3 sequence (DNA): TGTGCCAGGCCTGGGGGGGCCGATGGCTACACCTTC.